One and the same sample provided the 28 T cell receptor beta chains below, sequenced in a study of shared clonotypes between healthy human individuals. TCRdb's copy holds only in-frame clones and misses some; the assay was immunoSEQ multiplex PCR. This sample has 450,000 to 500,000 clones, with 65% to 80% found just once. The sequencing input was PBMCs. The receptors originated from a woman aged 40 to 55 in good health. Some clones in this sample may be carry-over from other donors' samples.

CDR3 residues: CASSVGPGESSGNTIYF. DNA of the CDR3: TGTGCCAGCAGCGTAGGGCCGGGGGAGAGCTCTGGAAACACCATATATTTT. V and J are TRBV9 and TRBJ1-3; D is possibly TRBD1 (5 bases). The germline V gene has CDR1 SGDLS and CDR2 YYNGEE. Trimming took off 0 bases at V and 0 bases at J, with 13 bases between the two ends. CDR3 length: 17 residues.

The rearrangement joins TRBV9 to TRBJ2-7; D is uncertain. V was cut by 4 bases and J by 3 bases, with 11 bases left in between. The germline V gene encodes CDR1 SGDLS and CDR2 YYNGEE. The CDR3 length is 13 residues. CDR3 nucleotides: TGTGCCAGCAGCCTTACACCGAACTACGAGCAGTACTTC. Translating gives CASSLTPNYEQYF.

The chain employs TRBV5-4 and TRBJ2-5; perhaps TRBD1 as D (6 bases). Near its end, the DNA agrees better with TRBJ2-7, so the J call may be wrong. From germline, CDR1 is SGHNT and CDR2 YYREEE (reference sequence). This CDR3 has 14 amino acids. The CDR3 region has the DNA TGTGCCAGCAGCCTAAGGGGGAACTCCTACGAGCAGTACTTC. It specifies CASSLRGNSYEQYF.

CDR3 bases: TGTGCCAGCAGCCTGAGGGGACTAGCGGGACGGTACAATGAGCAGTTCTTC. It yields the protein CASSLRGLAGRYNEQFF. The rearrangement uses TRBV9 and TRBJ2-1, with TRBD2 matching 13 bases. The CDR3 totals 17 residues. J gave up 4 bases and V 4 bases, and 8 bases lay outside the gene matches. CDR1 is SGDLS, CDR2 YYNGEE, per germline.

J is TRBJ2-3 and V is TRBV19; 11 nucleotides align to TRBD2. Germline assignment: CDR1 LNHDA and CDR2 SQIVND (reference sequence). The CDR3 length is 17 residues. Germline trimming cut 3 bases from V and 2 bases from J; bases unmatched to any gene: 7. The CDR3 spells CASSIGTSGGLTDTQYF. The CDR3 nucleotides are TGTGCCAGTAGTATTGGGACTAGCGGAGGACTCACAGATACGCAGTATTTT.

Remarks on this clone: The same CDR3 also results from other DNA sequences found in this sample. The J gene is TRBJ1-3, the V gene TRBV5-1; the D is unclear. From germline, CDR1 is SGHRS and CDR2 YFSETQ. The CDR3 runs 13 residues. The V and J ends lost 0 bases and 0 bases respectively, with 1 base between them. The CDR3 bases are TGCGCCAGCAGCTTGGCCTCTGGAAACACCATATATTTT. It codes for CASSLASGNTIYF.

The chain carries TRBV2 and TRBJ2-3, with D hard to call. Between the trimmed V and J ends, which lost 6 bases and 1 base, there was a span of 14 bases. Germline V gene data show CDR1 as SNHLY and CDR2 as FYNNEI. The CDR3 covers 15 residues. As DNA, the CDR3 is TGTGCCAGCAGGCTAGGTGTGACGGGCACAGATACGCAGTATTTT. Translated, it gives CASRLGVTGTDTQYF.

This clone has more than one count but fewer than ten. J is TRBJ2-1 and V is TRBV5-1; 12 bases fit TRBD2. Germline CDR1 SGHRS, CDR2 YFSETQ. V lost 0 bases, J lost 2 bases, and 6 bases stayed unmatched. The CDR3 has 18 amino acids. This CDR3 is CASSLGLAGGSAYNEQFF. The CDR3 coding sequence is TGCGCCAGCAGCTTGGGGCTAGCGGGAGGGTCCGCCTACAATGAGCAGTTCTTC.

The chain uses TRBV11-2 and TRBJ2-7; TRBD2 might be the D (5 bases). The V end was cut by 4 bases, the J end by 6 bases, with 16 bases between. The CDR3 covers 14 residues. CDR1 is SGHAT, CDR2 FQNNGV, per germline. CDR3 region: CASSSGLGRGEQYF. The DNA for the CDR3 is TGTGCCAGCAGCTCCGGACTCGGCCGGGGCGAGCAGTACTTC.

V and J are TRBV29-1 and TRBJ2-5; 11 bases are a match to TRBD1. Germline V lookup: CDR1 SQVTM, CDR2 ANQGSEA. The V segment lost 7 bases and the J segment 5 bases; nucleotides outside the gene matches: 12. This CDR3 is 15 amino acids long. The CDR3 sequence is CSAVPGQGARETQYF. In DNA form, the CDR3 reads TGCAGCGCCGTACCCGGACAGGGGGCAAGGGAGACCCAGTACTTC.

V usage is TRBV7-2 and J usage is TRBJ1-2; D gene ambiguous. V was trimmed by 0 bases and J by 3 bases, leaving 5 bases between them. Germline V gene data show CDR1 as SGHTA and CDR2 as FQGNSA. CDR3 size: 13 residues. The CDR3 loop reads CASSLASYYGYTF. DNA of the CDR3: TGTGCCAGCAGCTTAGCCAGTTACTATGGCTACACCTTC.

The chain links TRBV9 to TRBJ1-2; D gene unclear. The CDR3 runs to 15 residues. The germline CDR1 and CDR2 sequences are SGDLS and YYNGEE. V gave up 4 bases and J gave up 0 bases, with 13 bases separating them. The CDR3 reads CASSPSWSSNYGYTF. The CDR3 coding sequence is TGTGCCAGCAGCCCAAGCTGGTCCTCTAACTATGGCTACACCTTC.

This clone has more than one count but fewer than ten. The chain has TRBV15 and TRBJ2-1; 7 bases match TRBD1. The CDR3 spans 20 residues. Unmatched junction bases numbered 20, after V lost 3 bases and J lost 3 bases. Germline lookup yields CDR1 LNHNV and CDR2 YYDKDF (reference sequence). CDR3 nucleotide sequence: TGTGCCACCAGCAGGGATTTTTCGACAGGGTCGGGTTTACGCTACAATGAGCAGTTCTTC. This encodes CATSRDFSTGSGLRYNEQFF.

J is TRBJ2-7 and V is TRBV25-1; 12 bases line up with TRBD1. The CDR3 loop spans 14 amino acids. V was pared by 6 bases and J by 6 bases, with 6 bases of the junction left unmatched. CDR1 is MGHDK, CDR2 SYGVNS, per germline. In DNA form, the CDR3 reads TGTGCCAGCAGGCCGGGACAGGGGGCTGTCGAGCAGTACTTC. It yields the protein CASRPGQGAVEQYF.

V gene TRBV28 combines with J gene TRBJ2-4; 7 nucleotides agree with TRBD1. The CDR3 length is 15 residues. Germline V gives CDR1 MDHEN, CDR2 SYDVKM. V lost 6 bases to trimming and J lost 0 bases; unmatched junction nucleotides: 5. CDR3 in amino acids: CASRGQQVAKNIQYF. CDR3 nucleotide sequence: TGTGCCAGCAGGGGACAGCAGGTAGCCAAAAACATTCAGTACTTC.

This chain connects TRBV4-1 to TRBJ2-5, with D perhaps matching TRBD2 (5 bases). Germline CDR1 MGHRA, CDR2 YSYEKL. Between the trimmed V and J ends, which lost 0 bases and 13 bases, there was a span of 18 bases. CDR3 length equals 14 residues. CDR3 region: CASSQDWSSRSRYF. In DNA form, the CDR3 reads TGCGCCAGCAGCCAAGATTGGTCTAGCCGCAGCCGGTACTTC.

This clone was picked up many times. The chain carries TRBV4-2 and TRBJ1-4; TRBD1 agrees at 8 bases. There are 17 residues in the CDR3. The V segment lost 4 bases and the J segment 7 bases; nucleotides outside the gene matches: 14. Looked up from germline, CDR1 is LGHNA and CDR2 is YNFKEQ. The DNA for the CDR3 is TGTGCCAGCAGCCGCCTGACAGGGGTCAGTTTTGGTGAAAAACTGTTTTTT. Residues: CASSRLTGVSFGEKLFF.

The chain employs TRBV5-1 and TRBJ2-7; 9 nucleotides agree with TRBD1. J gave up 5 bases and V 4 bases, and 16 bases lay outside the gene matches. Looked up from germline, CDR1 is SGHRS and CDR2 is YFSETQ. The CDR3 extends over 17 amino acids. CDR3 nucleotides: TGCGCCAGCAGCACCCAACCCCCGGGACAGGGAATCAACGAGCAGTACTTC. Translated: CASSTQPPGQGINEQYF.

The chain has TRBV6-4 and TRBJ2-5; no clear D. Per the germline V gene, CDR1 is MRHNA and CDR2 is SNTAGT. The CDR3 loop spans 12 amino acids. V was shortened by 9 bases and J by 0 bases, with 8 bases between the two germline ends. CDR3 in amino acids: CARYTYQETQYF. The CDR3 region has the DNA TGTGCCAGGTACACCTACCAAGAGACCCAGTACTTC.

The table lists this clone with a few counts. This chain uses TRBV28 with TRBJ1-2, with TRBD1 identical over 7 bases. This CDR3 contains 13 residues. The ends lost 6 bases at V and 6 bases at J; junction bases unmatched: 7. Germline V gene data show CDR1 as MDHEN and CDR2 as SYDVKM. CDR3 coding DNA: TGTGCCAGCAGCCTTGCCGACAGGGATGGCTACACCTTC. This gives the protein CASSLADRDGYTF.

This clone was counted only a few times. The chain couples TRBV6-1 to TRBJ2-5; the D gene is possibly TRBD1 (6 bases). The V gene's germline CDR1 is MNHNS and CDR2 SASEGT. This CDR3 contains 15 residues. Trimming pared 4 bases from V and 5 bases from J, leaving 17 bases between. CDR3 amino acids: CASSAPRGLVETQYF. The CDR3 DNA reads TGTGCCAGCAGTGCCCCCAGGGGCCTGGTGGAGACCCAGTACTTC.

The chain carries TRBV7-3 and TRBJ2-5; possibly TRBD1 for D (5 bases). This CDR3 has 13 amino acids. Trimming stripped 2 bases from V and 5 bases from J, with 9 bases between. The germline gives CDR1 SGHTA, CDR2 FQGTGA. The chain's CDR3 is CASSLGARETQYF. CDR3 DNA sequence: TGTGCCAGCAGCTTAGGGGCTAGGGAGACCCAGTACTTC.

The V gene is TRBV9, the J gene TRBJ2-2; 9 nucleotides match TRBD2. The CDR3 has 16 residues. From germline, CDR1 is SGDLS and CDR2 YYNGEE. Trimming took 3 bases from V and 0 from J; bases not matched to a gene: 3. The CDR3 sequence is CASSASGVPNTGELFF. The CDR3 bases are TGTGCCAGCAGCGCTAGCGGGGTTCCGAACACCGGGGAGCTGTTTTTT.

The V and J genes are TRBV7-3 and TRBJ1-2; possibly TRBD1 for D (6 bases). The CDR3 loop spans 11 amino acids. V gave up 5 bases and J gave up 7 bases, with 8 bases separating them. CDR1 SGHTA and CDR2 FQGTGA come from the germline V gene. CDR3 nucleotide sequence: TGTGCCAGCAGCCGCAGGGGTGGCTACACCTTC. Translating it yields CASSRRGGYTF.

The chain's CDR3 is CASSYGGRRNEQFF. The DNA of the CDR3 is TGTGCCAGCAGTTACGGCGGGAGGAGGAATGAGCAGTTCTTC. The chain employs TRBV6-6 and TRBJ2-1; 8 bases agree with TRBD2. In germline, CDR1 is MNHNY, CDR2 SVGAGI (reference sequence). The CDR3 loop spans 14 amino acids. V lost 2 bases to trimming and J lost 7 bases; unmatched junction nucleotides: 4.

J is TRBJ2-6 and V is TRBV19; 12 bases align to TRBD1. Per the germline V gene, CDR1 is LNHDA and CDR2 is SQIVND (reference sequence). The CDR3 has 18 amino acids. J gave up 2 bases and V 5 bases, and 7 bases lay outside the gene matches. The CDR3 nucleotides read TGTGCCAGTAGTCCGCCGGGACAGGGGGCTGCTGGGGCCAACGTCCTGACTTTC. It yields the protein CASSPPGQGAAGANVLTF.

This rearrangement joins TRBV6-1 to TRBJ1-2; 7 nucleotides line up with TRBD1. The ends lost 5 bases at V and 6 bases at J; junction bases unmatched: 6. The CDR3 runs to 13 residues. The germline CDR1 and CDR2 sequences are MNHNS and SASEGT. For the CDR3, the DNA is TGTGCCAGCAGTATAACAGGGGTAGATGGCTACACCTTC. Protein sequence: CASSITGVDGYTF.

This clone was found many times. The chain has TRBV30 and TRBJ2-3, with D maybe TRBD2 (7 bases). The CDR3 extends over 14 amino acids. The V gene's germline CDR1 is GTSNPN and CDR2 SVGIG (reference sequence). The ends were cut back, 0 bases at V and 5 bases at J, with 12 bases in the middle. The DNA of the CDR3 is TGTGCCTGGAGTGTAGGGGGGGTAAGAGATACGCAGTATTTT. Its translation: CAWSVGGVRDTQYF.